This T cell receptor (beta chain) was sequenced for a study of T cell changes during pregnancy in multiple sclerosis. This clone has just one count. Repertoires were generated with immunoSEQ multiplex PCR, while TCRdb's copy carries only in-frame clones and drops some. The sample carries about 21,000 clones, around 93% recorded once. The CDR3 is made up of 14 amino acids. The V segment lost 4 bases and the J segment 3 bases; nucleotides outside the gene matches: 3. Germline lookup yields CDR1 SGHNT and CDR2 YYREEE (reference sequence). The rearrangement joins TRBV5-4 to TRBJ1-1, with 10 bases lining up with TRBD1. This clonotype originated in a female donor with multiple sclerosis, enrolled in a pregnancy study. The specimen comprised CD4+ T cells from peripheral blood mononuclear cells, sampled in the third trimester of pregnancy. Written as DNA, the CDR3 is TGTGCCAGCAGCCATGGGACAGGGGACACTGAAGCTTTCTTT. Encoded protein: CASSHGTGDTEAFF. Full variable domain (remainder filled in from reference TRBV5-4 and TRBJ1-1): ETGVTQSPTHLIKTRGQQVTLRCSSQSGHNTVSWYQQALGQGPQFIFQYYREEENGRGNFPPRFSGLQFPNYSSELNVNALELDDSALYLCASSHGTGDTEAFFGQGTRLTVV.